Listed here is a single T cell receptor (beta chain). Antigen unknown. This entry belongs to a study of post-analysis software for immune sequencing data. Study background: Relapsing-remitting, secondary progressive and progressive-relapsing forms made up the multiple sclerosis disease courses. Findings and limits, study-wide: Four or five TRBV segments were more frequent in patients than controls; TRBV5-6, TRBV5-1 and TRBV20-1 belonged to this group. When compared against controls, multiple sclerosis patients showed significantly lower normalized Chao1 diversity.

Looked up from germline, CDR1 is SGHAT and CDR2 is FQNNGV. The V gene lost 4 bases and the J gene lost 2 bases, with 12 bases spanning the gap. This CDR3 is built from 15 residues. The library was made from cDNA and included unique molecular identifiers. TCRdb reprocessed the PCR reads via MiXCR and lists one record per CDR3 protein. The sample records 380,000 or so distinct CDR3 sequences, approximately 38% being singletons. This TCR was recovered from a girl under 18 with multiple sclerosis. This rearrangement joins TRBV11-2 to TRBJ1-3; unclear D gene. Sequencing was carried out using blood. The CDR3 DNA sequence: TGTGCCAGCAGCTCGAGAGGAAGGGCTGGAAACACCATATATTTT. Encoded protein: CASSSRGRAGNTIYF.